Shown below are 28 T cell receptor beta chains from a single sample sequenced in a study of cytomegalovirus exposure and HLA in healthy donors. In the PCR, 60 Vbeta and 13 Jbeta primers were used. Sequencing was performed with immunoSEQ multiplex PCR; in TCRdb, only in-frame clones are kept and a portion is missing. The sample lists some 150,000 clones, 75% to 85% occurring once. Sequenced material: PBMCs. The receptors derive from a woman between 35 and 50 years old in good health and CMV-seronegative.

The chain joins TRBV2 to TRBJ2-5; 14 bases align to TRBD2. J lost 4 bases, V lost 9 bases, and 4 bases had no gene match. The CDR3 has 14 residues. Germline assignment: CDR1 SNHLY and CDR2 FYNNEI. The CDR3 DNA is TGTGCCAGGGGACTAGCGGGGGTATCAGAGACCCAGTACTTC. Amino acid sequence: CARGLAGVSETQYF.

CDR3 in amino acids: CASSPPPTTSGGTDTQYF. CDR3 sequence (DNA): TGCGCCAGCAGCCCACCCCCTACTACTAGCGGGGGCACAGATACGCAGTATTTT. V is TRBV4-1 and J is TRBJ2-3; the match to TRBD2 covers 10 bases. There are 18 residues in the CDR3. With V trimmed by 4 bases and J by 1 base, 11 bases remained unmatched. Germline V gene data show CDR1 as MGHRA and CDR2 as YSYEKL.

The CDR3 bases are TGTGCCAGCAGTATTCCGGGACAGGCCTCGGAGCAGTACTTC. Translating it yields CASSIPGQASEQYF. This chain links TRBV6-1 with TRBJ2-5, with 8 bases identical to TRBD1. J was trimmed by 11 bases and V by 5 bases; bases with no gene match: 13. CDR1 and CDR2 from the germline V gene are MNHNS and SASEGT. The length of the CDR3 is 14 residues.

This clone was observed a handful of times. J is TRBJ1-4 and V is TRBV5-1; D is uncertain. The germline CDR1 and CDR2 sequences are SGHRS and YFSETQ. CDR3 size: 13 residues. Between the trimmed V and J ends, which lost 0 bases and 5 bases, there was a span of 5 bases. The CDR3 DNA reads as TGCGCCAGCAGCTTGGGGCAGAATGAAAAACTGTTTTTT. Its translation is CASSLGQNEKLFF.

The V gene is TRBV9, the J gene TRBJ2-7; maybe TRBD2 (5 bases). V shed 0 bases and J shed 0 bases, with 10 bases lying between them. CDR1 is SGDLS, CDR2 YYNGEE, per germline. The CDR3 is 15 amino acids. CDR3 DNA sequence: TGTGCCAGCAGCGTAGGGTTGGGGAGCTCCTACGAGCAGTACTTC. Translating gives CASSVGLGSSYEQYF.

The DNA for the CDR3 is TGTGCCAGCAGCTTAAGATCGACAGGAGAAGCTTTCTTT. Amino acid sequence: CASSLRSTGEAFF. V gene TRBV7-2 combines with J gene TRBJ1-1; perhaps TRBD1 as D (6 bases). This CDR3 has 13 residues. Trimming removed 2 bases from V and 8 bases from J, with 12 bases in between. Germline CDR1 SGHTA, CDR2 FQGNSA.

The CDR3 sequence: CASSEGTGLRYTF. The CDR3 DNA sequence: TGTGCCAGCAGTGAAGGGACAGGGTTGCGCTACACCTTC. The chain combines TRBV6-1 with TRBJ1-2; TRBD1 matches at 8 bases. Germline CDR1 MNHNS, CDR2 SASEGT. V shed 1 base, J shed 9 bases, and the junction held 4 bases outside the gene matches. The CDR3 has 13 residues.

About this clone: Other DNA sequences in the sample encode the same CDR3. The chain carries TRBV5-1 and TRBJ2-5; TRBD2 aligns across 9 bases. Germline V gene data show CDR1 as SGHRS and CDR2 as YFSETQ. The CDR3 length is 17 residues. V lost 0 bases to trimming and J lost 2 bases; unmatched junction nucleotides: 8. The CDR3 is CASSLAGRRGGQETQYF. The CDR3 DNA follows: TGCGCCAGCAGCTTGGCCGGAAGGCGGGGGGGGCAAGAGACCCAGTACTTC.

In this sample, this clone turned up a few times. The rearrangement links TRBV19 to TRBJ2-3, with a tentative D call TRBD2 (5 bases). The CDR3 covers 12 residues. Germline loops: CDR1 LNHDA, CDR2 SQIVND (reference sequence). The V and J ends lost 6 bases and 6 bases respectively, with 10 bases between them. In nucleotides, the CDR3 is TGTGCCAGTAGCCGAGGGTGGGATACGCAGTATTTT. It is translated as CASSRGWDTQYF.

In this sample, this clone turned up once. The chain has TRBV7-2 and TRBJ2-2, with no clear D. The length of the CDR3 is 14 residues. Germline V lookup: CDR1 SGHTA, CDR2 FQGNSA. Between the trimmed V and J ends, which lost 5 bases and 0 bases, there was a span of 7 bases. The CDR3 spells CASSRSTNTGELFF. CDR3 DNA: TGTGCCAGCAGCCGTAGCACGAACACCGGGGAGCTGTTTTTT.

The chain joins TRBV21-1 to TRBJ1-1. TRBV21-1 is given as a pseudogene. The length of the CDR3 is 16 residues. CDR3 protein: CASSKVAGLEDTEAFF. CDR3 coding DNA: TGTGCCAGCAGCAAAGTTGCTGGCCTTGAGGACACTGAAGCTTTCTTT.

The genes are TRBV6-6 and TRBJ2-5; 8 bases are a match to TRBD2. This CDR3 comprises 13 residues. With 8 bases clipped from V and 6 bases from J, the junction kept 8 bases outside the gene matches. Germline loops: CDR1 MNHNY, CDR2 SVGAGI (reference sequence). The CDR3 region is CASAGRGVKTQYF. The CDR3 bases are TGTGCCAGCGCCGGGCGGGGGGTGAAGACCCAGTACTTC.

The CDR3 sequence is CASSPRGGTGPYEQYF. As DNA, the CDR3 is TGTGCCAGTAGTCCCCGGGGGGGGACAGGGCCCTACGAGCAGTACTTC. The chain joins TRBV19 to TRBJ2-7; the D gene is possibly TRBD1 (9 bases). Germline assignment: CDR1 LNHDA and CDR2 SQIVND (reference sequence). Trimming stripped 5 bases from V and 2 bases from J, with 19 bases between. There are 16 residues in the CDR3.

CDR3 in DNA: TGCGCCAGCAGCTCCGACGGGACTAGCGGGCCCGAGCAGTACTTC. This codes for CASSSDGTSGPEQYF. The rearrangement joins TRBV5-1 to TRBJ2-7, with TRBD2 identical over 12 bases. The trim removed 3 bases at V and 6 bases at J, leaving 7 bases unmatched. Germline CDR1 SGHRS, CDR2 YFSETQ. The CDR3 extends over 15 amino acids.

The CDR3 reads CATQGGPNTGELFF. Here the CDR3 DNA reads TGCGCCACCCAGGGGGGCCCGAACACCGGGGAGCTGTTTTTT. The chain carries TRBV10-1 and TRBJ2-2; possibly TRBD1 for D (7 bases). Trimming pared 10 bases from V and 0 bases from J, leaving 12 bases between. This CDR3 has 14 amino acids. CDR1 and CDR2 from the germline V gene are WNHNN and SYGVQD (reference sequence).

This chain connects TRBV18 to TRBJ1-6; TRBD1 aligns across 9 bases. CDR3 length: 14 amino acids. Germline loops: CDR1 KGHSH, CDR2 LQKENI. Trimming took 1 base from V and 10 from J; bases not matched to a gene: 2. CDR3 nucleotide sequence: TGTGCCAGCTCACCACGGACAGGGGACTCACCCCTCCACTTT. Its protein product is CASSPRTGDSPLHF.

This clone was counted a few times. The chain employs TRBV6-1 and TRBJ1-6; D not resolved. The V gene's germline CDR1 is MNHNS and CDR2 SASEGT. Trimming cost V 2 bases and J 6 bases, with 14 bases left between them. The CDR3 length is 16 residues. The CDR3 here is CASSEIFPNFNSPLHF. The CDR3 nucleotides are TGTGCCAGCAGTGAAATCTTCCCGAACTTTAATTCACCCCTCCACTTT.

Worth noting for this clone: One end of the junction varies from germline; a read error may be responsible. The chain links TRBV5-1 to TRBJ1-6; no definite D call. The length of the CDR3 is 14 residues. The germline gives CDR1 SGHRS, CDR2 YFSETQ. CDR3 loop: CASSLEVSSSLLHF. CDR3 nucleotide sequence: TGCGCCAGCAGCTTGGAGGTTTCTAGTTCACTCCTCCACTTT.

The chain uses TRBV2 and TRBJ2-5, with TRBD2 identical over 10 bases. J gave up 3 bases and V 6 bases, and 1 base lay outside the gene matches. Germline V gene data show CDR1 as SNHLY and CDR2 as FYNNEI. The length of the CDR3 is 13 residues. CDR3 coding DNA: TGTGCCAGCAGCGGGACTAGCGAAGAGACCCAGTACTTC. It encodes CASSGTSEETQYF.

The rearrangement links TRBV28 to TRBJ1-2, with D tentatively TRBD1 (5 bases). V was cut by 4 bases and J by 8 bases, with 14 bases left in between. From germline, CDR1 is MDHEN and CDR2 SYDVKM. The CDR3 extends over 13 amino acids. The DNA for the CDR3 is TGTGCCAGCAGTTCTCCCCGTCACAGGGGCTACACCTTC. This gives the protein CASSSPRHRGYTF.

J is TRBJ1-4 and V is TRBV28; TRBD1 aligns across 7 bases. CDR1 is MDHEN, CDR2 SYDVKM, per germline. The trim removed 2 bases at V and 7 bases at J, leaving 4 bases unmatched. The CDR3 is 14 residues long. The CDR3 nucleotides read TGTGCCAGCAGTTTACCCGGGACAGCTGAAAAACTGTTTTTT. As protein: CASSLPGTAEKLFF.

This clone was observed a single time. The J gene is TRBJ2-5, the V gene TRBV5-5; D is perhaps TRBD2 (6 bases). Trimming removed 2 bases from V and 4 bases from J, with 12 bases in between. The CDR3 extends over 14 amino acids. Germline loops: CDR1 SGHKS, CDR2 YYEKEE (reference sequence). Here the CDR3 DNA reads TGTGCCAGCAGCTTCGGGAGCTCAGGAGAGACCCAGTACTTC. Encoded protein: CASSFGSSGETQYF.

A few counts support this clone. The chain is built from TRBV5-8 and TRBJ1-3; no firm D call. Looked up from germline, CDR1 is SGHTS and CDR2 is YDEGEE. This CDR3 contains 12 residues. Trimming shortened V by 5 bases and J by 4 bases, and 7 bases separated the two germline ends. The CDR3 reads CASSLSGNTIYF. CDR3 in DNA: TGTGCCAGCAGTTTGAGCGGAAACACCATATATTTT. The whole variable domain, filled in from reference TRBV5-8 and TRBJ1-3, reads EAGVTQSPTHLIKTRGQQATLRCSPISGHTSVYWYQQALGLGLQFLLWYDEGEERNRGNFPPRFSGRQFPNYSSELNVNALELEDSALYLCASSLSGNTIYFGEGSWLTVV.

This clone was seen more than once but under ten times. This chain connects TRBV4-3 to TRBJ2-3; 12 nucleotides align to TRBD2. Trimming removed 4 bases from V and 4 bases from J; junction bases left unmatched: 3. Germline lookup yields CDR1 LGHNA and CDR2 YSLEER. The CDR3 loop spans 15 amino acids. The CDR3 protein is CASSPSGGASDTQYF. The CDR3 DNA follows: TGCGCCAGCAGCCCTAGCGGGGGGGCGTCAGATACGCAGTATTTT.

The J gene is TRBJ1-1, the V gene TRBV19; perhaps TRBD1 as D (6 bases). Looked up from germline, CDR1 is LNHDA and CDR2 is SQIVND (reference sequence). This CDR3 has 17 amino acids. V was cut by 3 bases and J by 0 bases, with 17 bases left in between. The CDR3 DNA sequence: TGTGCCAGTAGTATTTCCCCGAGGACAGATATGAACACTGAAGCTTTCTTT. Its protein is CASSISPRTDMNTEAFF.

This chain uses TRBV7-2 with TRBJ1-3; D ambiguous. The CDR3 runs 12 residues. The germline V gene has CDR1 SGHTA and CDR2 FQGNSA. The V end lost 2 bases, the J end lost 8 bases, and 7 bases lay between the germline ends. CDR3 sequence: CASSLRGYTIYF. The CDR3 DNA is TGTGCCAGCAGCTTAAGAGGGTACACCATATATTTT.

This chain uses TRBV5-1 with TRBJ1-1, with D unclear. Germline V gives CDR1 SGHRS, CDR2 YFSETQ. The CDR3 is 16 amino acids. Between the trimmed V and J ends, which lost 0 bases and 3 bases, there was a span of 15 bases. CDR3 DNA sequence: TGCGCCAGCAGCTTGGAAATGCCGACTGTTTACACTGAAGCTTTCTTT. Translated: CASSLEMPTVYTEAFF.

The chain carries TRBV10-3 and TRBJ2-1, with 11 bases aligning to TRBD1. Germline CDR1 ENHRY, CDR2 SYGVKD. The V segment lost 8 bases and the J segment 1 base; nucleotides outside the gene matches: 1. The CDR3 is 14 residues long. CDR3 protein: CAIGTGGSYNEQFF. The CDR3 bases are TGTGCCATCGGGACAGGGGGGTCCTACAATGAGCAGTTCTTC.